These 14 T cell receptor beta chains came from one sample sequenced in a study of cytomegalovirus exposure and HLA in healthy donors. The PCR employed 60 Vbeta primers together with 13 Jbeta primers. The method was immunoSEQ multiplex PCR; TCRdb's version includes in-frame clones alone and lacks a portion of them. The sample comprises tens of thousands of clones, about 75% of which are singletons, and about 3.3% rests with the top ten. The sequenced sample was PBMCs. Every receptor here comes from a man aged 18-30 years in good health and CMV-seronegative.

This rearrangement joins TRBV5-6 to TRBJ2-3, with D perhaps TRBD2 (6 bases). V shed 4 bases and J shed 2 bases, with 17 bases lying between them. Germline V lookup: CDR1 SGHDT, CDR2 YYEEEE. This CDR3 has 16 residues. CDR3 amino acids: CASSPPRDSLTDTQYF. As DNA, the CDR3 is TGTGCCAGCAGCCCACCACGGGACTCCCTCACAGATACGCAGTATTTT.

The V and J genes are TRBV2 and TRBJ1-6; D not resolved. The CDR3 loop spans 13 amino acids. V gave up 0 bases and J gave up 7 bases, with 4 bases separating them. Germline CDR1 reads SNHLY; CDR2 reads FYNNEI. CDR3 in amino acids: CASSEAENSPLHF. The CDR3 DNA reads TGTGCCAGCAGTGAAGCGGAGAATTCACCCCTCCACTTT.

V is TRBV7-2 and J is TRBJ2-3; 11 bases agree with TRBD2. The CDR3 sequence is 14 residues long. Germline values: CDR1 SGHTA, CDR2 FQGNSA. The trim removed 6 bases at V and 1 base at J, leaving 0 bases unmatched. Written as DNA, the CDR3 is TGTGCCAGCAGTAGCGGGGGGGGCACAGATACGCAGTATTTT. Its translation is CASSSGGGTDTQYF. Complete variable domain (other parts from reference TRBV7-2 and TRBJ2-3): GAGVSQSPSNKVTEKGKDVELRCDPISGHTALYWYRQSLGQGLEFLIYFQGNSAPDKSGLPSDRFSAERTGGSVSTLTIQRTQQEDSAVYLCASSSGGGTDTQYFGPGTRLTVL.

The rearrangement uses TRBV2 and TRBJ2-7; TRBD1 agrees at 7 bases. The ends lost 6 bases at V and 0 bases at J; junction bases unmatched: 8. The CDR3 is 15 residues long. Looked up from germline, CDR1 is SNHLY and CDR2 is FYNNEI. The CDR3 coding sequence is TGTGCCAGCAGACCGGGGACAGTGAGCTCCTACGAGCAGTACTTC. Amino acids: CASRPGTVSSYEQYF.

V and J are TRBV29-1 and TRBJ2-3; TRBD2 matches 12 bases. V lost 6 bases, J lost 4 bases, and 11 bases stayed unmatched. Per germline, CDR1 SQVTM and CDR2 ANQGSEA. The CDR3 sequence is 16 residues long. This chain's CDR3 is CSVSYASGGASDTQYF. CDR3 nucleotide sequence: TGCAGCGTCAGCTACGCTAGCGGGGGGGCGTCAGATACGCAGTATTTT.

This clone was detected only once. The rearrangement links TRBV7-9 to TRBJ1-1; D not resolved. The V end lost 1 base, the J end lost 6 bases, and 21 bases lay between the germline ends. The CDR3 sequence is 17 residues long. CDR1 SEHNR and CDR2 FQNEAQ come from the germline V gene (reference sequence). DNA of the CDR3: TGTGCCAGCAGCTTAGTCTGGAGTATCGATTTAGAGGCTGAAGCTTTCTTT. Translated, it gives CASSLVWSIDLEAEAFF.

The gene calls are TRBV30 and TRBJ2-7; D may be TRBD1 (6 bases). The germline gives CDR1 GTSNPN, CDR2 SVGIG (reference sequence). V lost 4 bases and J lost 0, with 10 bases in between. The length of the CDR3 is 13 residues. CDR3 residues: CAWMVGASYEQYF. CDR3 bases: TGTGCCTGGATGGTGGGGGCCTCCTACGAGCAGTACTTC.

V gene TRBV7-2 combines with J gene TRBJ1-2, with no clear D. Germline CDR1 and CDR2: SGHTA and FQGNSA. The CDR3 length is 13 residues. V lost 0 bases and J 4 bases, leaving 6 bases between the germline ends. This chain's CDR3 is CASSLAAGYGYTF. The CDR3 coding sequence is TGTGCCAGCAGCTTAGCGGCGGGCTATGGCTACACCTTC.

This chain joins TRBV6-1 and TRBJ2-7; 10 nucleotides agree with TRBD2. Germline CDR1 and CDR2: MNHNS and SASEGT. After removal of 1 base from V and 0 bases from J, the junction contained 9 bases not matched to a gene. CDR3 size: 18 residues. CDR3 in DNA: TGTGCCAGCAGTGAAGGTGATAGCGGGGGGACTAGCTCCTACGAGCAGTACGTC. Its protein product is CASSEGDSGGTSSYEQYV.

This clone was observed once. This sequence joins TRBV5-1 and TRBJ2-7, with D perhaps TRBD1 (5 bases). Trimming pared 4 bases from V and 0 bases from J, leaving 11 bases between. Germline V CDR1 and CDR2: SGHRS, YFSETQ. The CDR3 is 14 amino acids. The CDR3 sequence: CASSPQVTSYEQYF. CDR3 bases: TGCGCCAGCAGCCCACAGGTGACCTCCTACGAGCAGTACTTC.

This chain links TRBV25-1 with TRBJ2-2; TRBD1 agrees at 10 bases. V was clipped by 4 bases and J by 6 bases; unmatched bases: 5. The CDR3 has 15 residues. Germline CDR1 and CDR2: MGHDK and SYGVNS. CDR3 loop: CASSARTGGAGELFF. CDR3 sequence (DNA): TGTGCCAGCAGTGCACGGACAGGGGGTGCCGGGGAGCTGTTTTTT.

This clone has just a few counts. The J gene is TRBJ1-2, the V gene TRBV5-1; D unclear. Per the germline V gene, CDR1 is SGHRS and CDR2 is YFSETQ. V lost 0 bases and J lost 8, with 11 bases in between. This CDR3 is built from 13 residues. The DNA of the CDR3 is TGCGCCAGCAGCTTGGAGATGGCTGCAGGCTACACCTTC. It encodes CASSLEMAAGYTF. The variable domain in full, completed from reference TRBV5-1 and TRBJ1-2, reads KAGVTQTPRYLIKTRGQQVTLSCSPISGHRSVSWYQQTPGQGLQFLFEYFSETQRNKGNFPGRFSGRQFSNSRSEMNVSTLELGDSALYLCASSLEMAAGYTFGSGTRLTVV.

The J gene is TRBJ1-4, the V gene TRBV4-2, with 7 bases aligning to TRBD1. Germline V gene data show CDR1 as LGHNA and CDR2 as YNFKEQ. The CDR3 covers 14 residues. The J segment lost 7 bases and the V segment lost 3 bases, leaving 5 bases of the junction unmatched. The CDR3 loop reads CASSQFTGAEKLFF. For the CDR3, the DNA is TGTGCCAGCAGCCAGTTCACAGGGGCTGAAAAACTGTTTTTT.

The chain employs TRBV14 and TRBJ1-4, with D possibly being TRBD1 (5 bases). Germline V gene lookup returns CDR1 SGHDN and CDR2 FVKESK. The V end was cut by 4 bases, the J end by 5 bases, with 17 bases between. CDR3 length: 16 amino acids. The CDR3 coding sequence is TGTGCCAGCAGCCGCGGGGGTTTAAAGGAGAATGAAAAACTGTTTTTT. This gives the protein CASSRGGLKENEKLFF.